Here is one T cell receptor beta chain with its context. Antigen specificity is unknown. This specimen comes from a study of T cell repertoires in cytomegalovirus infection. Study at large: Indicated by public TCR beta signatures were CMV infection and matching HLA type. Findings and caveats of the study: Clonotype analysis showed dominance of the ex vivo response by HLA-C-restricted CMV-specific TCR beta clonotypes.

Using its own MiXCR run on the reads, TCRdb lists one record per CDR3 protein. The sample lists 800,000 to 950,000 distinct CDR3 sequences; around a third were seen once. Germline CDR1 reads MGHRA; CDR2 reads YSYEKL. The CDR3 is 19 amino acids. V lost 0 bases to trimming and J lost 1 base; unmatched junction nucleotides: 10. V and J are TRBV4-1 and TRBJ2-2, with 8 bases identical to TRBD2. The starting material was cultured CD8+ T cells from PBMCs, obtained from culture after CMV antigen stimulation. This receptor was identified in a human donor in good health (CMV status not recorded). Some clones in this sample may be carry-over from other donors' samples. CDR3 protein: CASSQEWPRSGGNTGELFF. The CDR3 region has the DNA TGCGCCAGCAGCCAAGAATGGCCAAGGAGCGGGGGGAACACCGGGGAGCTGTTTTTT.